The rows below give T cell receptor beta chains drawn from one sample of a study of blood T cell repertoires in COVID-19. Generated by immunoSEQ multiplex PCR, the TCRdb table keeps only in-frame clones and is missing some. The repertoire has approximately 670,000 clones, over 80% of them found once; the top ten carry 0.2% to 0.3%. Material for sequencing was peripheral blood. The source is a woman between 18 and 29 years old with acute or convalescent COVID-19. The CDR3 runs from the conserved cysteine through the conserved F or W.

cdr3_aa	v_call	j_call
CASSPRTGERTEAFF	TRBV9	TRBJ1-1
CASSQEGQSWNGYTF	TRBV4-1	TRBJ1-2
CASSRTGDNSPLHF	TRBV4-1	TRBJ1-6
CASTFAFQGIAYEQYF	TRBV5-8	TRBJ2-7
CASSIGSGVNYGYTF	TRBV19	TRBJ1-2
CASSAYLLTSTDTQYF	TRBV9	TRBJ2-3
CASSPSVRYEQYF	TRBV7-8	TRBJ2-7
CASSQDAAGGSDNEQFF	TRBV4-2	TRBJ2-1
CASSPGQKETQYF	TRBV5-4	TRBJ2-5
CASSLRRRGTKKWDTEAFF	TRBV7-9	TRBJ1-1
CASSETGYSNQPQHF	TRBV9	TRBJ1-5
CASSATGTASQPQHF	TRBV11-2	TRBJ1-5
CASSPQGSNQPQHF	TRBV6-5	TRBJ1-5
CASSPGQVNTEAFF	TRBV11-2	TRBJ1-1
CASSNYREGEKLFF	TRBV3-1/TRBV3-2	TRBJ1-4
CASSDGTGEASYEQYF	TRBV10-1	TRBJ2-7
CASSYLGSSEAFF	TRBV6-2/TRBV6-3	TRBJ1-1
CASEQGRGYTF	TRBV19	TRBJ1-2
CASSLELASYEQYF	TRBV5-5	TRBJ2-7
CASSETLLNTEAFF	TRBV6-1	TRBJ1-1
CSVGLTGAKNIQYF	TRBV29-1	TRBJ2-4
CASSYQNYGYTF	TRBV4-3	TRBJ1-2
CASSLGLTESGNTIYF	TRBV5-1	TRBJ1-3
CASRRYGLRQKGNTGELFF	TRBV13	TRBJ2-2
CAISGDRDPEKLFF	TRBV10-3	TRBJ1-4
CASSRQGGDGEAFF	TRBV19	TRBJ1-1
CATTIYRDRDGYTF	TRBV15	TRBJ1-2
CSAGARGLTEAFF	TRBV29-1	TRBJ1-1
CASIPGYRTDTQYF	TRBV2	TRBJ2-3
CASSPEVRAQFF	TRBV7-9	TRBJ2-1
CASSQGARYTEAFF	TRBV6-5	TRBJ1-1
CATRDRGNQPQHF	TRBV24-1	TRBJ1-5
CASSQVLTQGIEGDGELFF	TRBV3-1/TRBV3-2	TRBJ2-2
CASSENYGYTF	TRBV7-2	TRBJ1-2
CASREYRGPGGRDTQYF	TRBV6-1	TRBJ2-3
CASSERGTTDTQYF	TRBV6-4	TRBJ2-3
CASSRGQGGTEAFF	TRBV27	TRBJ1-1
CASSRDRGRGYGYTF	TRBV9	TRBJ1-2
CASSQVGGASYEQYF	TRBV14	TRBJ2-7
CASSLGGGSYNEQFF	TRBV7-6	TRBJ2-1
CASSQGGRLNTEAFF	TRBV3-1/TRBV3-2	TRBJ1-1
CASHNAPGGPSGGYTF	TRBV2	TRBJ1-2
CASSVVRGNTEAFF	TRBV9	TRBJ1-1
CAWSVGRGYEQYF	TRBV30	TRBJ2-7
CASNRGNEQFF	TRBV25-1	TRBJ2-1
CASSQEQGIYEQYF	TRBV4-1	TRBJ2-7
CASGLVAVSATYEQYF	TRBV12-5	TRBJ2-7
CASSLQGLAGQKQFF	TRBV5-6	TRBJ2-1
CASSGPWGANEKLFF	TRBV9	TRBJ1-4
CASSLVGQRLTGELFF	TRBV5-1	TRBJ2-2
CASRPGQESSPLHF	TRBV27	TRBJ1-6
CASSAAGSYNSPLHF	TRBV5-1	TRBJ1-6
CASSLAGTGEEAFF	TRBV5-6	TRBJ1-1
CSVEGGMNTEAFF	TRBV29-1	TRBJ1-1
CASSQDQRTTEAFF	TRBV3-1/TRBV3-2	TRBJ1-1
CASSHRVAVNTQYF	TRBV7-9	TRBJ2-3
CASSYSGRGLAFF	TRBV6-5	TRBJ1-1